The following is a T cell receptor (beta chain) sequence with its context. The sample comes from a study of cytomegalovirus exposure and HLA in healthy donors. The study ran its PCR with 60 Vbeta and 13 Jbeta primers. Generated by immunoSEQ multiplex PCR, the TCRdb table keeps only in-frame clones and is missing some. Among tens of thousands of clones listed, around four fifths were seen once. Sequenced: PBMCs. The clonotype comes from a man between 40 and 49 years old in good health and CMV-seronegative.

As DNA, the CDR3 is TGTGCCAGCAGTGCCCGCCGACAGGGGGCGCCGTACAATGAGCAGTTCTTC. Residues: CASSARRQGAPYNEQFF. The rearrangement links TRBV2 to TRBJ2-1; the match to TRBD1 covers 10 bases. CDR3 length: 17 residues. V was pared by 4 bases and J by 4 bases, with 10 bases of the junction left unmatched. Germline CDR1 is SNHLY and CDR2 is FYNNEI.